This TCR beta chain emerged from a study of cytomegalovirus exposure and HLA in healthy donors. The overall study: Falling in the Caucasian-associated ancestry cluster were 80% to 90% of approximately 410 genotyped donors.

This clone has only a few counts. The study ran its PCR with 60 Vbeta and 13 Jbeta primers. Source study methods: An analysis performed later counted around 86 million unique TCR beta chains (roughly 11 million of them shared). Clones were sequenced by immunoSEQ multiplex PCR, and TCRdb holds only the in-frame ones, with some missing. V, J and clone size are taken as reported in that table, and D and trimming were inferred from the DNA itself. The sample yields 98,000 or so clones, roughly three quarters seen once. Germline V gives CDR1 LNHDA, CDR2 SQIVND (reference sequence). V lost 3 bases, J lost 2 bases, and 5 bases stayed unmatched. The CDR3 totals 17 residues.

The chain uses TRBV19 and TRBJ2-3; 13 positions match TRBD2. The sequenced sample consisted of PBMCs. This sequence was found in a man aged 35 to 55 in good health and CMV-seronegative. The CDR3 sequence: CASSIRGLAGVTDTQYF. CDR3 coding DNA: TGTGCCAGTAGTATCCGAGGACTAGCGGGGGTCACAGATACGCAGTATTTT.